This entry lists 22 T cell receptor beta chains sequenced from one sample in a study of cytomegalovirus exposure and HLA in healthy donors. Only in-frame clones appear in the TCRdb table, and some are missing; sequencing was by immunoSEQ multiplex PCR. The sample has roughly 100,000 clones, about 88% seen once. Sequenced input: PBMCs. The receptors come from a woman between 18 and 29 years old in good health and CMV-seropositive.

The genes are TRBV5-6 and TRBJ2-2, with 9 positions matching TRBD2. Germline trimming cut 3 bases from V and 1 base from J; bases unmatched to any gene: 13. The CDR3 contains 19 residues. Per germline, CDR1 SGHDT and CDR2 YYEEEE. For the CDR3, the DNA is TGTGCCAGCAGCTCCCTCACAGGGCTAGCGGGATTGAACACCGGGGAGCTGTTTTTT. This sequence encodes CASSSLTGLAGLNTGELFF.

A single count supports this clone. The chain joins TRBV27 to TRBJ1-5; D is unclear. Trimming shortened V by 1 base and J by 2 bases, and 12 bases separated the two germline ends. Germline CDR1 MNHEY, CDR2 SMNVEV (reference sequence). This CDR3 is 16 amino acids long. The CDR3 reads CASSLWPPGGNQPQHF. DNA of the CDR3: TGTGCCAGCAGTTTATGGCCACCGGGAGGCAATCAGCCCCAGCATTTT.

The chain links TRBV30 to TRBJ2-3, with D unclear. Trimming shortened V by 5 bases and J by 3 bases, and 12 bases separated the two germline ends. The germline V gene has CDR1 GTSNPN and CDR2 SVGIG (reference sequence). This CDR3 contains 13 residues. The CDR3 nucleotides are TGTGCCTGGGGCTCCCCCCCAACAGATACGCAGTATTTT. Translated, it gives CAWGSPPTDTQYF.

V is TRBV6-5 and J is TRBJ2-7; TRBD1 might be the D (5 bases). The ends were cut back, 3 bases at V and 2 bases at J, with 11 bases in the middle. The germline gives CDR1 MNHEY, CDR2 SVGAGI. CDR3 length: 14 amino acids. Written as DNA, the CDR3 is TGTGCCAGCAGTTATAGCCAGGGCACCTACGAGCAGTACTTC. Translating it yields CASSYSQGTYEQYF.

The V and J genes are TRBV19 and TRBJ2-5; D is unclear. V lost 4 bases, J lost 5 bases, and 8 bases lay in between. Germline CDR1 LNHDA, CDR2 SQIVND (reference sequence). There are 12 residues in the CDR3. In DNA form, the CDR3 reads TGTGCCAGTAGTAGGTCCCGGGAGACCCAGTACTTC. Encoded protein: CASSRSRETQYF.

The chain recombines TRBV19 with TRBJ2-1; tentative D call: TRBD2 (6 bases). Looked up from germline, CDR1 is LNHDA and CDR2 is SQIVND (reference sequence). The CDR3 spans 13 residues. The ends were cut back, 7 bases at V and 1 base at J, with 8 bases in the middle. The CDR3 nucleotides read TGTGCCAGTACGAGCGGGTCCTACAATGAGCAGTTCTTC. Protein: CASTSGSYNEQFF.

This chain joins TRBV27 and TRBJ2-7, with D perhaps matching TRBD1 (6 bases). The CDR3 spans 12 residues. Germline V gene lookup returns CDR1 MNHEY and CDR2 SMNVEV (reference sequence). V was shortened by 8 bases and J by 6 bases, with 14 bases between the two germline ends. Written as DNA, the CDR3 is TGTGCCAGCGGGGACACACCGCGCGAGCAGTACTTC. Translated, it gives CASGDTPREQYF.

V and J are TRBV5-1 and TRBJ2-7, with D tentatively TRBD2 (5 bases). Looked up from germline, CDR1 is SGHRS and CDR2 is YFSETQ. The CDR3 runs 12 residues. Between the trimmed V and J ends, which lost 4 bases and 7 bases, there was a span of 12 bases. CDR3 nucleotide sequence: TGCGCCAGCAGCCTTACCCCGGGGGAGCAGTACTTC. Translated: CASSLTPGEQYF.

This chain joins TRBV28 and TRBJ1-5, with 9 bases that match TRBD1. Germline lookup yields CDR1 MDHEN and CDR2 SYDVKM. CDR3 length: 17 residues. J gave up 4 bases and V 7 bases, and 14 bases lay outside the gene matches. CDR3 amino acids: CASILNLGQGRNQPQHF. The CDR3 nucleotides are TGTGCCAGCATCCTAAACCTGGGACAGGGTCGAAATCAGCCCCAGCATTTT. The full variable domain, completed using reference TRBV28 and TRBJ1-5, is DVKVTQSSRYLVKRTGEKVFLECVQDMDHENMFWYRQDPGLGLRLIYFSYDVKMKEKGDIPEGYSVSREKKERFSLILESASTNQTSMYLCASILNLGQGRNQPQHFGDGTRLSIL.

This chain links TRBV27 with TRBJ2-1, with 12 bases that match TRBD2. The J segment lost 5 bases and the V segment lost 6 bases, leaving 5 bases of the junction unmatched. The CDR3 extends over 15 amino acids. The germline V gene has CDR1 MNHEY and CDR2 SMNVEV (reference sequence). The CDR3 nucleotides read TGTGCCAGCAGGCTAGCGGGAGGGCCCAACAATGAGCAGTTCTTC. Translation: CASRLAGGPNNEQFF.

V is TRBV5-1 and J is TRBJ1-4, with D possibly TRBD1 on 5 matching bases. The CDR3 loop spans 14 amino acids. Between the trimmed V and J ends, which lost 4 bases and 6 bases, there was a span of 13 bases. Germline CDR1 and CDR2: SGHRS and YFSETQ. The CDR3 bases are TGCGCCAGCAGCACGGGGGTTGGGGATGAAAAACTGTTTTTT. Its protein product is CASSTGVGDEKLFF.

This clone was counted only a few times. J is TRBJ2-1 and V is TRBV7-3; perhaps TRBD1 as D (5 bases). Germline V gives CDR1 SGHTA, CDR2 FQGTGA. V was pared by 1 base and J by 2 bases, with 9 bases between. The length of the CDR3 is 15 residues. CDR3 nucleotides: TGTGCCAGCAGCTTAATGGCAGGGACCTACAATGAGCAGTTCTTC. Translated, it gives CASSLMAGTYNEQFF. Full variable domain (rest looked up from reference TRBV7-3 and TRBJ2-1): GAGVSQTPSNKVTEKGKYVELRCDPISGHTALYWYRQSLGQGPEFLIYFQGTGAADDSGLPNDRFFAVRPEGSVSTLKIQRTERGDSAVYLCASSLMAGTYNEQFFGPGTRLTVL.

V gene TRBV5-1 combines with J gene TRBJ2-1; 7 nucleotides match TRBD1. Germline V CDR1 and CDR2: SGHRS, YFSETQ. Losses at the gene ends were 4 bases for V and 6 bases for J; bases not matched to a gene: 10. The CDR3 has 15 amino acids. The CDR3 reads CASSKDRFPFNEQFF. The CDR3 DNA follows: TGCGCCAGCAGCAAGGACAGGTTCCCGTTCAATGAGCAGTTCTTC.

The chain has TRBV6-5 and TRBJ1-2; possibly TRBD1 for D (6 bases). The CDR3 is 13 amino acids. The germline V gene encodes CDR1 MNHEY and CDR2 SVGAGI. Trimming left V 6 bases short and J 2 bases short, with 10 bases between. The CDR3 here is CASRGQLNYGYTF. CDR3 sequence (DNA): TGTGCCAGCAGAGGACAGCTCAACTATGGCTACACCTTC.

The J gene is TRBJ2-7, the V gene TRBV11-3; possible D gene TRBD1, 6 bases. The germline gives CDR1 SGHNT, CDR2 YENEEA. With 6 bases removed from V and 4 bases from J, the gap between germline ends came to 19 bases. This CDR3 is built from 15 residues. DNA for the CDR3: TGTGCCAGCAGTGTTTCACCCGTAGGACAGTACGAGCAGTACTTC. This translates into CASSVSPVGQYEQYF. The entire variable domain, with the rest obtained from reference TRBV11-3 and TRBJ2-7, is as follows: EAGVVQSPRYKIIEKKQPVAFWCNPISGHNTLYWYLQNLGQGPELLIRYENEEAVDDSQLPKDRFSAERLKGVDSTLKIQPAELGDSAVYLCASSVSPVGQYEQYFGPGTRLTVT.

V is TRBV10-3 and J is TRBJ2-7; tentative D call: TRBD2 (7 bases). CDR3 length: 16 amino acids. V was clipped by 1 base and J by 0 bases, with 13 bases between them. Germline V lookup: CDR1 ENHRY, CDR2 SYGVKD. DNA of the CDR3: TGTGCCATCAGTGAGTATAGGGGGGGCATCTCCTACGAGCAGTACTTC. Protein product: CAISEYRGGISYEQYF.

This rearrangement joins TRBV13 to TRBJ2-1, with 8 positions matching TRBD2. J gave up 9 bases and V 3 bases, and 7 bases lay outside the gene matches. The germline V gene encodes CDR1 PRHDT and CDR2 FYEKMQ (reference sequence). This CDR3 spans 14 amino acids. The CDR3 sequence is CASSFAGGRGEQFF. CDR3 in DNA: TGTGCCAGCAGCTTCGCGGGGGGCCGGGGTGAGCAGTTCTTC.

This clone has a single count. The chain recombines TRBV28 with TRBJ2-7; TRBD2 aligns across 13 bases. This CDR3 is built from 15 residues. The germline V gene has CDR1 MDHEN and CDR2 SYDVKM. V lost 6 bases, J lost 7 bases, and 9 bases stayed unmatched. The CDR3, as DNA: TGTGCCAGCAGCGTACTAGCGGGGGGGCCGAGGGAGCAGTACTTC. This encodes CASSVLAGGPREQYF.

The chain combines TRBV29-1 with TRBJ2-2; TRBD1 matches 8 bases. Per germline, CDR1 SQVTM and CDR2 ANQGSEA. The trim removed 7 bases at V and 5 bases at J, leaving 9 bases unmatched. The CDR3 spans 14 residues. The CDR3 bases are TGCAGCGGAGGACAGGGTGGAGGGACCGGGGAGCTGTTTTTT. It is translated as CSGGQGGGTGELFF.

The CDR3 loop reads CASSQEGPIGTEAFF. CDR3 nucleotides: TGCGCCAGCAGCCAAGAGGGCCCCATTGGAACTGAAGCTTTCTTT. The J gene is TRBJ1-1, the V gene TRBV4-1; unclear D gene. V was clipped by 0 bases and J by 5 bases, with 13 bases between them. The CDR3 totals 15 residues. Germline V gene sequence: CDR1 MGHRA, CDR2 YSYEKL.

The V call is TRBV10-1, the J call TRBJ2-1; D is undetermined. This CDR3 is 12 amino acids long. The ends were cut back, 2 bases at V and 6 bases at J, with 5 bases in the middle. CDR1 and CDR2 (germline): WNHNN, SYGVQD (reference sequence). The CDR3 spells CASSEESNEQFF. CDR3 sequence (DNA): TGCGCCAGCAGTGAGGAGAGCAATGAGCAGTTCTTC.

There are a few counts of this clone. This chain joins TRBV19 and TRBJ1-2; D is unresolved. Looked up from germline, CDR1 is LNHDA and CDR2 is SQIVND (reference sequence). This CDR3 contains 15 residues. V lost 3 bases and J lost 8, with 19 bases in between. The CDR3 is CASSINVGLVRGYTF. The DNA of the CDR3 is TGTGCCAGTAGTATTAATGTTGGCCTGGTGAGGGGCTACACCTTC.